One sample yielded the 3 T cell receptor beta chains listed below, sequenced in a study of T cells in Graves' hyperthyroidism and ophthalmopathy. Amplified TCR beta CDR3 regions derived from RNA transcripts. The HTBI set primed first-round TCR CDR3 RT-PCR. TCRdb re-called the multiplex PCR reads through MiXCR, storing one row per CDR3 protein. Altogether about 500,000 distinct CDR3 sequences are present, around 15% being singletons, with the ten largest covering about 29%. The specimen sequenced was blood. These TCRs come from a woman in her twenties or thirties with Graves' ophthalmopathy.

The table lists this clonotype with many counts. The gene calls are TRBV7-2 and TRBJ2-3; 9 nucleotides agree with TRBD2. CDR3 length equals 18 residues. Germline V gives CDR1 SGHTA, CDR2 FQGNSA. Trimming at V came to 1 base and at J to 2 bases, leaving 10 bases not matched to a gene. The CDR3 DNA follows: TGTGCCAGCAGCTTAGTGGCCCCGTCTAGCGGGGACACAGATACGCAGTATTTT. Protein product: CASSLVAPSSGDTDTQYF.

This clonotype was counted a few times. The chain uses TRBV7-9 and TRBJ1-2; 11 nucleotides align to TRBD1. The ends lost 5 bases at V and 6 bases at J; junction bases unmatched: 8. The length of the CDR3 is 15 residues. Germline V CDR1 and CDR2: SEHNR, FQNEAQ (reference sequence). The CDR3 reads CASSLIPGQGDGYTF. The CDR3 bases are TGTGCCAGCAGCCTGATACCGGGACAGGGGGATGGCTACACCTTC.

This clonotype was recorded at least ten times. CDR3 DNA: TGCGCCAGCAGCCTGGGACAGGGAAGAACTGCACCCCTCCACTTT. Its protein is CASSLGQGRTAPLHF. The rearrangement joins TRBV4-3 to TRBJ1-6; 9 nucleotides agree with TRBD1. CDR3 length equals 15 residues. Losses at the gene ends were 4 bases for V and 11 bases for J; bases not matched to a gene: 9. CDR1 and CDR2 (germline): LGHNA, YSLEER.